Listed below are T cell receptor beta chains from one sample, sequenced in a study of blood T cell repertoires in COVID-19. Sequencing used immunoSEQ multiplex PCR; TCRdb keeps in-frame clones, though not all of them. The sample has 250,000 to 350,000 clones; about 80% are singletons. Sequencing was carried out using peripheral blood. The source is a person aged 70 to 85 with COVID-19, enrolled during active disease. Both conserved end residues are part of each CDR3. A D gene is named only where the DNA matches it firmly. Clone size, where shown, is once, few, many, or a class for clones that have expanded.

d_gene: NA; abundance: NA; v_gene: TRBV15; j_gene: TRBJ1-2; CDR3nt: TGTGCCACCAGCCCGGGGGGTCGGGGCTACACCTTC; CDR3aa: CATSPGGRGYTF
d_gene: NA; abundance: NA; v_gene: TRBV10-3; j_gene: TRBJ1-5; CDR3nt: TGTGCCATCAGTGAGGGACGGGAAAATCAGCCCCAGCATTTT; CDR3aa: CAISEGRENQPQHF
d_gene: NA; abundance: NA; v_gene: TRBV19; j_gene: TRBJ1-5; CDR3nt: TGTGCCAGTAGTATAAGGGAGGTGGGTCAGCCCCAGCATTTT; CDR3aa: CASSIREVGQPQHF
d_gene: NA; abundance: NA; v_gene: TRBV10-3; j_gene: TRBJ1-6; CDR3nt: TGTGCCATCAGCGACAGACAGGAGGATTCACCCCTCCACTTT; CDR3aa: CAISDRQEDSPLHF
d_gene: NA; abundance: once; v_gene: TRBV5-6; j_gene: TRBJ1-1; CDR3nt: TGTGCCAGCAGCTTGTTGCCGGCAGGGATCACTGAAGCTTTCTTT; CDR3aa: CASSLLPAGITEAFF
d_gene: NA; abundance: NA; v_gene: TRBV4-3; j_gene: TRBJ1-1; CDR3nt: TGCGCCAGCAGCCATCTGCGAAGTAACACTGAAGCTTTCTTT; CDR3aa: CASSHLRSNTEAFF
d_gene: NA; abundance: NA; v_gene: TRBV10-3; j_gene: TRBJ1-1; CDR3nt: TGTGCCATCAACCCAGGGAGGGGGAACACTGAAGCTTTCTTT; CDR3aa: CAINPGRGNTEAFF
d_gene: NA; abundance: NA; v_gene: TRBV6-6; j_gene: TRBJ1-4; CDR3nt: TGTGCCAGCAGTCTACAGGGATCTCCTGAAAAACTGTTTTTT; CDR3aa: CASSLQGSPEKLFF
d_gene: NA; abundance: few; v_gene: TRBV5-1; j_gene: TRBJ2-7; CDR3nt: TGCGCCAGCAGGGAGGGCCCCTCACACTCTTACGAGCAGTACTTC; CDR3aa: CASREGPSHSYEQYF
d_gene: TRBD1; abundance: NA; v_gene: TRBV27; j_gene: TRBJ2-6; CDR3nt: TGTGCCAGCAGAACCCAGGGGGAAGGTGGGGCCAACGTCCTGACTTTC; CDR3aa: CASRTQGEGGANVLTF
d_gene: NA; abundance: NA; v_gene: TRBV2; j_gene: TRBJ1-2; CDR3nt: TGTGCCAGCCGTCCCCAGGGGTGGGGTGGCTACACCTTC; CDR3aa: CASRPQGWGGYTF
d_gene: TRBD2; abundance: few; v_gene: TRBV11-2; j_gene: TRBJ2-4; CDR3nt: TGTGCCAGCAGCTTTTGGGCTAGCGGGGGTAGGGCCAAAAACATTCAGTACTTC; CDR3aa: CASSFWASGGRAKNIQYF
d_gene: NA; abundance: NA; v_gene: TRBV28; j_gene: TRBJ2-3; CDR3nt: TGTGCCAGCAGCCCCTTGGCAGGGCATCCCACAGATACGCAGTATTTT; CDR3aa: CASSPLAGHPTDTQYF
d_gene: TRBD1; abundance: NA; v_gene: TRBV18; j_gene: TRBJ2-7; CDR3nt: TGTGCCAGCTCACGCTTGACAGGGGATCCCTACGAGCAGTACTTC; CDR3aa: CASSRLTGDPYEQYF
d_gene: TRBD1; abundance: NA; v_gene: TRBV24-1; j_gene: TRBJ1-5; CDR3nt: TGTGCCATCCCCGACAGGGGTTATAGCAATCAGCCCCAGCATTTT; CDR3aa: CAIPDRGYSNQPQHF
d_gene: TRBD1; abundance: NA; v_gene: TRBV6-6; j_gene: TRBJ2-1; CDR3nt: TGTGCCAGCAGTGACAGGGGAACCGCCTACAATGAGCAGTTCTTC; CDR3aa: CASSDRGTAYNEQFF
d_gene: NA; abundance: few; v_gene: TRBV10-2; j_gene: TRBJ1-3; CDR3nt: TGCGCCAGCAGGGAGACCGGGTCCTCTGGAAACACCATATATTTT; CDR3aa: CASRETGSSGNTIYF
d_gene: TRBD2; abundance: NA; v_gene: TRBV7-6; j_gene: TRBJ2-1; CDR3nt: TGTGCCAGCAGTAGACTAGCGGATTACAATGAGCAGTTCTTC; CDR3aa: CASSRLADYNEQFF
d_gene: TRBD1; abundance: NA; v_gene: TRBV29-1; j_gene: TRBJ2-7; CDR3nt: TGCAGCGTTGAGTTGGTGGCAGGGACAGGTTACGAGCAGTACTTC; CDR3aa: CSVELVAGTGYEQYF
d_gene: TRBD2; abundance: once; v_gene: TRBV19; j_gene: TRBJ2-3; CDR3nt: TGTGCCAGTTCACCCGGCGGGACTAGCGGGAGCAGGAACACAGATACGCAGTATTTT; CDR3aa: CASSPGGTSGSRNTDTQYF
d_gene: TRBD2; abundance: NA; v_gene: TRBV5-1; j_gene: TRBJ2-3; CDR3nt: TGCGCCAGCAGCTTGGACGGGGGGGAGACAGATACGCAGTATTTT; CDR3aa: CASSLDGGETDTQYF
d_gene: NA; abundance: few; v_gene: TRBV19; j_gene: TRBJ2-4; CDR3nt: TGTGCCAGTAGTATAGGAGGCCTGAGGTTGGGCATTCAGTACTTC; CDR3aa: CASSIGGLRLGIQYF
d_gene: TRBD2; abundance: NA; v_gene: TRBV5-5; j_gene: TRBJ2-7; CDR3nt: TGTGCCAGCAGCACTAGCGGGACTTCCTACGAGCAGTACTTC; CDR3aa: CASSTSGTSYEQYF